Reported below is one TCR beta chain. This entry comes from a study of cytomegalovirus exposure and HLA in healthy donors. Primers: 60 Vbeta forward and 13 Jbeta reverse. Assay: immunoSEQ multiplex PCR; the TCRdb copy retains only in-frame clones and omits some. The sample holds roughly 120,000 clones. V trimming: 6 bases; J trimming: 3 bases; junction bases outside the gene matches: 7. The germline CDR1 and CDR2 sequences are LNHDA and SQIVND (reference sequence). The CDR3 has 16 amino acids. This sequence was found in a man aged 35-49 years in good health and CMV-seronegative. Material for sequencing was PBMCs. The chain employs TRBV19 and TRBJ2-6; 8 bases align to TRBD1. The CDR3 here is CASSPTGGRGANVLTF. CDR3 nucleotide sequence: TGTGCCAGTAGCCCTACAGGGGGTCGTGGGGCCAACGTCCTGACTTTC.